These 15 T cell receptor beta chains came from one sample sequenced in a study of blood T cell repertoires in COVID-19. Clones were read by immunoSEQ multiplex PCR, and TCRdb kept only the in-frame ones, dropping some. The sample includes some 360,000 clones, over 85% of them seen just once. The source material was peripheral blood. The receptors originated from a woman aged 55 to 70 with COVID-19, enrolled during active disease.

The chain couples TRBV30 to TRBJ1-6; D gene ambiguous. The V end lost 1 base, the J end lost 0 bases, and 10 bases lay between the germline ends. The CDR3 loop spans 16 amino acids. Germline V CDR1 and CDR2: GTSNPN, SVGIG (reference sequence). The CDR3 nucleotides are TGTGCCTGGAGTGAGAAATCGAGCTCCTATAATTCACCCCTCCACTTT. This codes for CAWSEKSSSYNSPLHF.

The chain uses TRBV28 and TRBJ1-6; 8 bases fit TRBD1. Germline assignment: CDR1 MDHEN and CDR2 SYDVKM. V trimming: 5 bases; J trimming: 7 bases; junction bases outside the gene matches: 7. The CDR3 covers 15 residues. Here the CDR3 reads CASSKPGQENSPLHF. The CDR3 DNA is TGTGCCAGCAGTAAGCCGGGACAGGAGAATTCACCCCTCCACTTT.

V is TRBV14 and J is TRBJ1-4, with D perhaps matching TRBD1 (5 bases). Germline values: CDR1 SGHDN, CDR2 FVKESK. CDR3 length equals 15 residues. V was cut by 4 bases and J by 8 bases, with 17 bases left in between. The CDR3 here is CASSPGHNSWEKLFF. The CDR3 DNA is TGTGCCAGCAGCCCTGGACATAATTCTTGGGAAAAACTGTTTTTT.

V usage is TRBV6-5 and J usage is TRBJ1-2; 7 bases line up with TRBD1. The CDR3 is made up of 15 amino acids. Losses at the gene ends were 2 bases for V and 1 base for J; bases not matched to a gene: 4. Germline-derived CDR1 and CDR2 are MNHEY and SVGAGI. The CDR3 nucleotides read TGTGCCAGCAGTTACGGACAGGAAATTAACTATGGCTACACCTTC. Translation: CASSYGQEINYGYTF.

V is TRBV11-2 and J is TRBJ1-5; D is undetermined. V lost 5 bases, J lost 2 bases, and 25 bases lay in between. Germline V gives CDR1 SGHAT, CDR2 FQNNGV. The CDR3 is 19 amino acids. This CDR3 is CASSTSGVSGVWGNQPQHF. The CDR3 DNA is TGTGCCAGCAGCACCTCCGGGGTCTCCGGTGTATGGGGCAATCAGCCCCAGCATTTT. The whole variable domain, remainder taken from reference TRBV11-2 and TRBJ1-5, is EAGVAQSPRYKIIEKRQSVAFWCNPISGHATLYWYQQILGQGPKLLIQFQNNGVVDDSQLPKDRFSAERLKGVDSTLKIQPAKLEDSAVYLCASSTSGVSGVWGNQPQHFGDGTRLSIL.

The CDR3 loop is CASSLDWLSEAFF. The DNA for the CDR3 is TGTGCCAGCAGCTTGGACTGGCTTTCTGAAGCTTTCTTT. The rearrangement uses TRBV7-2 and TRBJ1-1, with unresolved D. CDR1 is SGHTA, CDR2 FQGNSA, per germline. Trimming took off 3 bases at V and 6 bases at J, with 11 bases between the two ends. This CDR3 region has 13 residues.

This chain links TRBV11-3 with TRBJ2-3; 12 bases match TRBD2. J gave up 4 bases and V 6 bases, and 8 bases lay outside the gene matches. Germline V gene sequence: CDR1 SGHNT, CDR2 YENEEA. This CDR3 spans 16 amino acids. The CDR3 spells CASRGSTSGGSDTQYF. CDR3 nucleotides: TGTGCCAGCAGAGGCTCGACTAGCGGGGGATCAGATACGCAGTATTTT.

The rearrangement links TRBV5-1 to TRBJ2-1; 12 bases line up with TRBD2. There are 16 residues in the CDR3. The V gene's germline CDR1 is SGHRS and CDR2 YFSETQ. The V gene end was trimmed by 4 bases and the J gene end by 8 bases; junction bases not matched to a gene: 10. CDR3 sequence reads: CASSPHTSGGIDEQFF. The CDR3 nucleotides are TGCGCCAGCAGCCCCCACACTAGCGGGGGGATTGATGAGCAGTTCTTC.

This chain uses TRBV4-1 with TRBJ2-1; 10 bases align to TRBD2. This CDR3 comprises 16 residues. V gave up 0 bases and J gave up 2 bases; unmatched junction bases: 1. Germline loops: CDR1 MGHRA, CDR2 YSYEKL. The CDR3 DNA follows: TGCGCCAGCAGCCAAGATCTAGCGGGGGCCTACAATGAGCAGTTCTTC. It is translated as CASSQDLAGAYNEQFF.

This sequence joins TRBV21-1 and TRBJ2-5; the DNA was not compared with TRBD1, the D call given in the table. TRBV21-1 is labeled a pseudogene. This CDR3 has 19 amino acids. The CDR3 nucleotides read TGTGCCAGCAGCAAAGGACCAGGGGGAGAGCTAGGTGTACGGGAGACCCAGTACTTC. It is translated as CASSKGPGGELGVRETQYF.

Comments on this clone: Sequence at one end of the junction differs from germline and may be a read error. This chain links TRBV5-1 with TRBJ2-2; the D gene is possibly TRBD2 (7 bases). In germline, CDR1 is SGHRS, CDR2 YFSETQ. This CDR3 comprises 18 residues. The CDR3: CASSLDRGGRDRRRGAVF. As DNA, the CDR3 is TGCGCCAGCAGCTTGGATAGGGGGGGGAGGGACCGAAGGCGGGGAGCTGTTTTT.

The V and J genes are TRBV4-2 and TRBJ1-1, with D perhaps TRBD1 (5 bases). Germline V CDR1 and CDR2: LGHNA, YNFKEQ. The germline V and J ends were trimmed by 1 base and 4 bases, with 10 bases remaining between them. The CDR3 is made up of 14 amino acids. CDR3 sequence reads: CASSQARRATEAFF. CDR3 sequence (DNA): TGTGCCAGCAGCCAAGCACGCAGGGCCACTGAAGCTTTCTTT.

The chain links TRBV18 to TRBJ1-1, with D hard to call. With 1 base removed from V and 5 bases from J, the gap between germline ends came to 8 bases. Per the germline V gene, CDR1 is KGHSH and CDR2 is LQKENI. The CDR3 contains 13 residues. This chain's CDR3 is CASSPQTETEAFF. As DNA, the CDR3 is TGTGCCAGCTCACCACAAACGGAGACTGAAGCTTTCTTT.

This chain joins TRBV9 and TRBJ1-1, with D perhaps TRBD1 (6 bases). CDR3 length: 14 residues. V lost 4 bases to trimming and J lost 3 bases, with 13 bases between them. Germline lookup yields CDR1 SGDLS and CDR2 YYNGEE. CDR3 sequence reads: CASSTVTGYTEAFF. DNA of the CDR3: TGTGCCAGCAGCACCGTAACAGGGTACACTGAAGCTTTCTTT.

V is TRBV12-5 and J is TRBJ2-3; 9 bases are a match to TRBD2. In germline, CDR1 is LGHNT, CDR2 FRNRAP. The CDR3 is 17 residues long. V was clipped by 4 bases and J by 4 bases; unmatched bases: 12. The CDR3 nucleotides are TGTGCTAGTGGTTCGGGGGAAAGCGGGGGGCTCTCAGATACGCAGTATTTT. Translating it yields CASGSGESGGLSDTQYF. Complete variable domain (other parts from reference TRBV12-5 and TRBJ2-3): DARVTQTPRHKVTEMGQEVTMRCQPILGHNTVFWYRQTMMQGLELLAYFRNRAPLDDSGMPKDRFSAEMPDATLATLKIQPSEPRDSAVYFCASGSGESGGLSDTQYFGPGTRLTVL.